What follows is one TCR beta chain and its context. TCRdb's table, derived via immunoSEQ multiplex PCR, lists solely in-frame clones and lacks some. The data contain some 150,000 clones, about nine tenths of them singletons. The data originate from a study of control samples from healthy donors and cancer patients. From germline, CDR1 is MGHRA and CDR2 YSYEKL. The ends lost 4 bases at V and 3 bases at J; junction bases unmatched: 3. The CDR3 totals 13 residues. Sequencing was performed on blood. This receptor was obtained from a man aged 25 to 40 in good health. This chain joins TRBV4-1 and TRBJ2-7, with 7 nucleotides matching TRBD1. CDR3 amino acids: CASSRDSLYEQYF. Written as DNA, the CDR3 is TGCGCCAGCAGCCGGGACAGCCTCTACGAGCAGTACTTC.